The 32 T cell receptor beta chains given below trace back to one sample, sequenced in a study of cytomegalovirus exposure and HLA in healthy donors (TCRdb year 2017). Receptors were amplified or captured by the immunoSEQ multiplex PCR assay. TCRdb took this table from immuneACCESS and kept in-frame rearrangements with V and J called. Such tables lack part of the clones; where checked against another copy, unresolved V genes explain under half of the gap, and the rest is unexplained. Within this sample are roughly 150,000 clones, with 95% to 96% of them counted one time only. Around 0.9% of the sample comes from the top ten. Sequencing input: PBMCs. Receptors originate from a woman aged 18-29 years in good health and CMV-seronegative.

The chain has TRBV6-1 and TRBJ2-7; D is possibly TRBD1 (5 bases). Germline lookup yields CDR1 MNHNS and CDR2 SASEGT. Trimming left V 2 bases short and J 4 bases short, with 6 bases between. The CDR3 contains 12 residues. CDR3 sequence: CASSENRYEQYF. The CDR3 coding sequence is TGTGCCAGCAGTGAAAACAGGTACGAGCAGTACTTC.

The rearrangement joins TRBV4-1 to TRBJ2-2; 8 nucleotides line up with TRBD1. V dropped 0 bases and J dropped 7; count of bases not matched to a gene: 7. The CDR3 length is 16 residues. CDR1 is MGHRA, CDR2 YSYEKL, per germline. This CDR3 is CASSQDWRQGFGELFF. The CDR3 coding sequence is TGCGCCAGCAGCCAAGACTGGAGACAGGGGTTCGGGGAGCTGTTTTTT.

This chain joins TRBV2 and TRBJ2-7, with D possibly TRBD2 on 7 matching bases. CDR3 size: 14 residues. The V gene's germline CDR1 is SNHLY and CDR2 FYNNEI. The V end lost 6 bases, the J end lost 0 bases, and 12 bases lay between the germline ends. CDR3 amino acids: CASRGGDTSYEQYF. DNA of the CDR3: TGTGCCAGCAGGGGGGGGGACACCTCCTACGAGCAGTACTTC.

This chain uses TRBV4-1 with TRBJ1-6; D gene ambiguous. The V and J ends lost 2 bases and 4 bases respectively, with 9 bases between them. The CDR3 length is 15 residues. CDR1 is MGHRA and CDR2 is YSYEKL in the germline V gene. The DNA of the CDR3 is TGCGCCAGCAGCCAAACCAGAGGGTATAATTCACCCCTCCACTTT. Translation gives CASSQTRGYNSPLHF.

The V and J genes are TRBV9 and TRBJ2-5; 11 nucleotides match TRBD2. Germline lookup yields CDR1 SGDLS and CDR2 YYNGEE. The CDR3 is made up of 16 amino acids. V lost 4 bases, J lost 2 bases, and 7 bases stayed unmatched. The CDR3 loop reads CASSFTGTSGQETQYF. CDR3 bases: TGTGCCAGCAGCTTCACCGGGACTAGCGGACAAGAGACCCAGTACTTC.

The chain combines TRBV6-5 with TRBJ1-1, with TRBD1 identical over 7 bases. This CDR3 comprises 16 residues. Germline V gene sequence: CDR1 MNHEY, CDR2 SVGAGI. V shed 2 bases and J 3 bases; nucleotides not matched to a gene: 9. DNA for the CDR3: TGTGCCAGCAGTTACGGGACAGTGCCCTGGGACACTGAAGCTTTCTTT. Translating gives CASSYGTVPWDTEAFF.

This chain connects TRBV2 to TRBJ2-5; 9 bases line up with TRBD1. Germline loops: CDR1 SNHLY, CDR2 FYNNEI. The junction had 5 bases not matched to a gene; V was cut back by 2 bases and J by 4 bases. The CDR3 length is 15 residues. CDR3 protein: CASSETGQGRETQYF. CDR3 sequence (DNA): TGTGCCAGCAGTGAAACGGGACAGGGTCGAGAGACCCAGTACTTC.

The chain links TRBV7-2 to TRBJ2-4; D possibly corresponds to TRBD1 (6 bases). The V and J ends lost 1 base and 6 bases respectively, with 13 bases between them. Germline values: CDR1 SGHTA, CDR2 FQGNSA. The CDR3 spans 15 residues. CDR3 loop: CASSLGGQGRNIQYF. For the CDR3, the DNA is TGTGCCAGCAGCTTAGGGGGGCAGGGAAGAAACATTCAGTACTTC.

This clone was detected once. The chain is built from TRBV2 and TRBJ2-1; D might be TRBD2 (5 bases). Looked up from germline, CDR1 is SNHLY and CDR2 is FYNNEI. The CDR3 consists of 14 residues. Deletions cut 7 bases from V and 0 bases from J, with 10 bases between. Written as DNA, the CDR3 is TGTGCCAGCAAGTGGACTTCCTCCTACAATGAGCAGTTCTTC. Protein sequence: CASKWTSSYNEQFF.

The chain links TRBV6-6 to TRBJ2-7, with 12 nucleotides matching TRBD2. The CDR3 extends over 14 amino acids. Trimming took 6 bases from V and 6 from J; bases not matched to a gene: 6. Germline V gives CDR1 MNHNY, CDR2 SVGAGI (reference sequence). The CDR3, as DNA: TGTGCCAGCAGCACTAGCGGGGGGACGGGCGAGCAGTACTTC. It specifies CASSTSGGTGEQYF.

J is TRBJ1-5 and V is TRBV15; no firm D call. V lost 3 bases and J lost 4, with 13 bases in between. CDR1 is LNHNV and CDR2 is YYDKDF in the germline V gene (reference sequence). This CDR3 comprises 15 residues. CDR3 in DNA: TGTGCCACCAGCAGCGACTGGAGGACGAATCAGCCCCAGCATTTT. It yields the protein CATSSDWRTNQPQHF.

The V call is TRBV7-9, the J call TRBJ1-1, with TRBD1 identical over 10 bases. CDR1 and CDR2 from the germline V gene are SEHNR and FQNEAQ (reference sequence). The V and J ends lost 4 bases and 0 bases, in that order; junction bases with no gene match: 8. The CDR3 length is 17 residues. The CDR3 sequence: CASSSLRDRGLNTEAFF. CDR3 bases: TGTGCCAGCAGCTCGCTCCGGGACAGGGGTTTGAACACTGAAGCTTTCTTT.

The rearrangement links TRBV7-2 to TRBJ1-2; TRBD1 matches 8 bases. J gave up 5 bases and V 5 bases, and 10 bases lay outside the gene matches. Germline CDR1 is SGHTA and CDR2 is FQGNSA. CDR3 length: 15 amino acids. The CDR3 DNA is TGTGCCAGCAGCCCCAGTTCGGACAGGGAGTATGGCTACACCTTC. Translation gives CASSPSSDREYGYTF.

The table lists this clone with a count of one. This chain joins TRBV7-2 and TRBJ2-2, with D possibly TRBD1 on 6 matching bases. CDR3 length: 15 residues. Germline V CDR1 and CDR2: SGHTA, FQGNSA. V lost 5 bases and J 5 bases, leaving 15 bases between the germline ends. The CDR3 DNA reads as TGTGCCAGCAGCAGGGGACACCCGGGGACCGGGGAGCTGTTTTTT. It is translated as CASSRGHPGTGELFF.

The chain's CDR3 is CASSPTGNDGYTF. The CDR3 bases are TGTGCCAGCAGCCCGACAGGGAATGATGGCTACACCTTC. The rearrangement uses TRBV5-4 and TRBJ1-2; 7 positions match TRBD1. With 4 bases clipped from V and 6 bases from J, the junction kept 6 bases outside the gene matches. In germline, CDR1 is SGHNT, CDR2 YYREEE (reference sequence). The length of the CDR3 is 13 residues.

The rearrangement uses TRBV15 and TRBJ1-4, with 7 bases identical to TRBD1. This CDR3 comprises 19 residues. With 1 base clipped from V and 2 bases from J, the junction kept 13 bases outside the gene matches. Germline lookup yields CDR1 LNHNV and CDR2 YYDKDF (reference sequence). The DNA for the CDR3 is TGTGCCACCAGCAGAGTAAAAATAGGGGGCGCCTTTACTAATGAAAAACTGTTTTTT. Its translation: CATSRVKIGGAFTNEKLFF. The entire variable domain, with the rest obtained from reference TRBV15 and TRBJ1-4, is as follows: DAMVIQNPRYQVTQFGKPVTLSCSQTLNHNVMYWYQQKSSQAPKLLFHYYDKDFNNEADTPDNFQSRRPNTSFCFLDIRSPGLGDTAMYLCATSRVKIGGAFTNEKLFFGSGTQLSVL.

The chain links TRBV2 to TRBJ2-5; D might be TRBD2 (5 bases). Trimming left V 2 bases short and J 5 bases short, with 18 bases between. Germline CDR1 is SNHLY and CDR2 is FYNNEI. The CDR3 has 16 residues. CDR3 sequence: CASSELAGRTGETQYF. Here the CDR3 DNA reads TGTGCCAGCAGTGAACTTGCTGGGCGGACGGGGGAGACCCAGTACTTC.

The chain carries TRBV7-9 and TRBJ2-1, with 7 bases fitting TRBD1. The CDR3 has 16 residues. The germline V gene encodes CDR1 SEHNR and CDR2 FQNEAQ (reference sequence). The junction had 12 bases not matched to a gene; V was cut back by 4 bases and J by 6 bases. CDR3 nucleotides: TGTGCCAGCAGCTCATCCTACAGGGGTTTAGGCAATGAGCAGTTCTTC. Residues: CASSSSYRGLGNEQFF.

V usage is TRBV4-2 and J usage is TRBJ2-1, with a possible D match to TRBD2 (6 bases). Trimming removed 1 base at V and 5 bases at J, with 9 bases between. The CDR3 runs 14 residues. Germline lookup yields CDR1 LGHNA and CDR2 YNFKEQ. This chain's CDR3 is CASSQGGGDNEQFF. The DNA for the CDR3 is TGTGCCAGCAGCCAAGGGGGCGGGGACAATGAGCAGTTCTTC.

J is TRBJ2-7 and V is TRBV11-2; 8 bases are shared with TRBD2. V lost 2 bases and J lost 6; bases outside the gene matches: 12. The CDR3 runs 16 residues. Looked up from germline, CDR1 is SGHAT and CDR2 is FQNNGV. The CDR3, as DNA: TGTGCCAGCAGCTTACTATCCAAGCGGGAGCGGGGCGAGCAGTACTTC. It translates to CASSLLSKRERGEQYF.

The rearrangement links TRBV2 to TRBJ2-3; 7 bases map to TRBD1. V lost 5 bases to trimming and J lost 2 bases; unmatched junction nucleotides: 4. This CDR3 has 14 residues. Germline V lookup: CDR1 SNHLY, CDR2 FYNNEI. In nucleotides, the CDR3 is TGTGCCAGCAGTACCAGGGGGTTCACAGATACGCAGTATTTT. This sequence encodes CASSTRGFTDTQYF.

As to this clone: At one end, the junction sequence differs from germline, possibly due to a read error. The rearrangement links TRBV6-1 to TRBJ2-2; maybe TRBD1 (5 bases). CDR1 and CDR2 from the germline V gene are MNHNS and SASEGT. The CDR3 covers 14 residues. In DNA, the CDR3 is TGTGCCAGCAGGACAGATACGAAGACCGGGGAGCTGTTTTTT. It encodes CASRTDTKTGELFF.

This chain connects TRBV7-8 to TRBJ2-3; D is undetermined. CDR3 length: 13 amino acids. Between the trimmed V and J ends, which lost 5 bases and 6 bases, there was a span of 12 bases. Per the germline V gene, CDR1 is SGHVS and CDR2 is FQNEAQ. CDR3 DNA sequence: TGTGCCAGCAGCCGAGTGGAACAGGATACGCAGTATTTT. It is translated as CASSRVEQDTQYF.

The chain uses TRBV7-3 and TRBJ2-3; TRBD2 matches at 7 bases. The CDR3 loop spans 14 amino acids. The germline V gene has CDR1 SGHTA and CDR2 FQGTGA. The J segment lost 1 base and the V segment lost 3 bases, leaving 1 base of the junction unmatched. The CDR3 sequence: CASSFAGGTDTQYF. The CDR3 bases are TGTGCCAGCAGCTTCGCGGGGGGCACAGATACGCAGTATTTT. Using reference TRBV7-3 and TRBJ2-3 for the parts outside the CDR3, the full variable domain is GAGVSQTPSNKVTEKGKYVELRCDPISGHTALYWYRQSLGQGPEFLIYFQGTGAADDSGLPNDRFFAVRPEGSVSTLKIQRTERGDSAVYLCASSFAGGTDTQYFGPGTRLTVL.

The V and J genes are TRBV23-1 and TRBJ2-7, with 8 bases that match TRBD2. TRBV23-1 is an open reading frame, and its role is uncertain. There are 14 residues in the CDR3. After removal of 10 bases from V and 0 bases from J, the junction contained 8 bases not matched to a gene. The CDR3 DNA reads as TGCGCCACTCCTAAGCGGGGGAGCTCCTACGAGCAGTACTTC. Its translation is CATPKRGSSYEQYF.

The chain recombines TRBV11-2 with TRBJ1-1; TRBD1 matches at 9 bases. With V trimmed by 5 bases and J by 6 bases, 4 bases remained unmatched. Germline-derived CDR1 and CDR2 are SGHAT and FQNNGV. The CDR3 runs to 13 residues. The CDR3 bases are TGTGCCAGCAGCCCCGGGACAGGGCCTGAAGCTTTCTTT. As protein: CASSPGTGPEAFF.

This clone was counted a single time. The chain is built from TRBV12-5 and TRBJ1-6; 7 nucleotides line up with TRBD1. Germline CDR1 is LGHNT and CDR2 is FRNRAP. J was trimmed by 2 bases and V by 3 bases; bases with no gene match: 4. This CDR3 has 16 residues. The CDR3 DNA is TGTGCTAGTGGTTTCCAGGGGGTGACCTATAATTCACCCCTCCACTTT. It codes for CASGFQGVTYNSPLHF.

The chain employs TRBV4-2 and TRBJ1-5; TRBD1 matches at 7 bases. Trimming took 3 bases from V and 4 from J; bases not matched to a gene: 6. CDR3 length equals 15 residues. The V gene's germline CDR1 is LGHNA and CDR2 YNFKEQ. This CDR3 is CASSQGQLNNQPQHF. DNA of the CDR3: TGTGCCAGCAGCCAGGGACAGCTGAATAATCAGCCCCAGCATTTT.

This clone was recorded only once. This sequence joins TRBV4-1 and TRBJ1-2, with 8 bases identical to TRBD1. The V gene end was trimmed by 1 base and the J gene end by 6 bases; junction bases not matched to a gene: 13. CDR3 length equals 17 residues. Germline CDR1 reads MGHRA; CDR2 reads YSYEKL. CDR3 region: CASSQVSFQGAEDGYTF. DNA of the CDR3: TGCGCCAGCAGCCAAGTCAGTTTCCAGGGGGCGGAAGATGGCTACACCTTC.

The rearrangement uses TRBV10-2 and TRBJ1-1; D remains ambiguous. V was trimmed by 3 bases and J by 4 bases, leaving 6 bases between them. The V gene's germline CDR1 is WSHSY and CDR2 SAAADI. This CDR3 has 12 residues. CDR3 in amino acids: CASSDRGTEAFF. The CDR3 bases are TGCGCCAGCAGTGACCGCGGCACTGAAGCTTTCTTT.

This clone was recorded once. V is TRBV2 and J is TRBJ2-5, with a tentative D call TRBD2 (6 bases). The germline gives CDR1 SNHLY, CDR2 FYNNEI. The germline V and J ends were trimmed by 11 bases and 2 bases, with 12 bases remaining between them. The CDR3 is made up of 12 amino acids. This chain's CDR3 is CAGRGVQETQYF. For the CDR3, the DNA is TGTGCCGGACGCGGGGTTCAAGAGACCCAGTACTTC.

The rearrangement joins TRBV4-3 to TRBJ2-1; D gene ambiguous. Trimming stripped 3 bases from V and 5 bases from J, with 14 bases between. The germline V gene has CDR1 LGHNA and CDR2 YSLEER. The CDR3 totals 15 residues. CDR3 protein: CASSQDSPDHNEQFF. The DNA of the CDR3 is TGCGCCAGCAGCCAGGATAGCCCCGACCACAATGAGCAGTTCTTC.